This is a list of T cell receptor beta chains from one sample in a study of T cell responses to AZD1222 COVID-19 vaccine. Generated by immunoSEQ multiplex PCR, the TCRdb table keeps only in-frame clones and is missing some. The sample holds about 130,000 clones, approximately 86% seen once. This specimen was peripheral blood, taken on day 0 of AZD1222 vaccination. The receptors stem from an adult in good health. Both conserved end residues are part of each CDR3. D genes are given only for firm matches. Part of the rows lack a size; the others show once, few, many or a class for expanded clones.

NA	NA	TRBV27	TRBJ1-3	CASSLWGGSGNTIYF	TGTGCCAGCAGTTTATGGGGGGGCTCTGGAAACACCATATATTTT
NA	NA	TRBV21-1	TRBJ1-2	CASSKTGRPIYGYTF	TGTGCCAGCAGCAAGACCGGGAGGCCAATCTATGGCTACACCTTC
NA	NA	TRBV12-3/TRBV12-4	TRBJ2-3	CASSLERDTQYF	TGTGCCAGCAGTTTAGAACGAGATACGCAGTATTTT
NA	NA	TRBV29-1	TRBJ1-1	CSVEGVNRESRNTEAFF	TGCAGCGTTGAAGGAGTCAACCGCGAATCGAGGAACACTGAAGCTTTCTTT
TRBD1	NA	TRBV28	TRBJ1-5	CASSRIRQGHQPQHF	TGTGCCAGCAGCCGCATCCGACAGGGCCATCAGCCCCAGCATTTT
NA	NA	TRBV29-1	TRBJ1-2	CSVDHANYGYTF	TGCAGCGTTGATCATGCTAACTATGGCTACACCTTC
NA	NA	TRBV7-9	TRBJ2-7	CASTQGLEQYF	TGTGCCAGCACCCAGGGACTCGAGCAGTACTTC
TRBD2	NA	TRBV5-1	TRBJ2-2	CASSLAGGRAGTGELFF	TGCGCCAGCAGCTTGGCTGGCGGGAGGGCGGGCACCGGGGAGCTGTTTTTT
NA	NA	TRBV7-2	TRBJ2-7	CASSLDSNSYEQYF	TGTGCCAGCAGCTTAGATAGCAACTCCTACGAGCAGTACTTC
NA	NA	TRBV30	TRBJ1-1	CAYLTGTGPEAFF	TGTGCCTATCTCACAGGGACGGGACCTGAAGCTTTCTTT
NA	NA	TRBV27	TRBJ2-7	CASSPGHREQYF	TGTGCCAGCAGTCCGGGACACAGGGAGCAGTACTTC
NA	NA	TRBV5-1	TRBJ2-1	CASSPTSTSNEQFF	TGCGCCAGCAGCCCAACCAGTACTAGTAATGAGCAGTTCTTC
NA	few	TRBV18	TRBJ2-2	CASSRGSDGTGELFF	TGTGCCAGCTCACGGGGGAGCGATGGCACCGGGGAGCTGTTTTTT
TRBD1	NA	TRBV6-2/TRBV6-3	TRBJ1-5	CASSSHQGGPQHF	TGTGCCAGCAGTTCACACCAGGGGGGGCCCCAGCATTTT
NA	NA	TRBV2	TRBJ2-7	CASREEGTLGYEQYF	TGTGCCAGCAGGGAGGAGGGGACCCTAGGCTACGAGCAGTACTTC
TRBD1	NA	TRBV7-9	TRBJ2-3	CASSLRTGSASTDTQYF	TGTGCCAGCAGCTTAAGGACAGGGTCGGCTAGCACAGATACGCAGTATTTT
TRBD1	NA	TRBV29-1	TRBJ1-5	CSAGTGVSEPQHF	TGCAGCGCCGGGACAGGGGTGTCGGAGCCCCAGCATTTT
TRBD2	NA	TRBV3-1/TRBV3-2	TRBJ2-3	CASSQGTSGTTDTQYF	TGTGCCAGCAGCCAAGGGACTAGCGGGACCACAGATACGCAGTATTTT
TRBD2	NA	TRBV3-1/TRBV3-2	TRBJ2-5	CASSQRGVRGQETQYF	TGTGCCAGCAGCCAGCGGGGGGTGAGGGGCCAAGAGACCCAGTACTTC
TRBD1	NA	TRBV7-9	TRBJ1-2	CASSSWTGYGYTF	TGTGCCAGCAGCTCTTGGACAGGGTATGGCTACACCTTC
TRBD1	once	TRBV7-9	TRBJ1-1	CASSLAWDRGTNTEAFF	TGTGCCAGCAGCTTAGCGTGGGACAGGGGGACGAACACTGAAGCTTTCTTT
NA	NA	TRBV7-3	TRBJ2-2	CASSLGGIGTGELFF	TGTGCCAGCAGCTTAGGAGGAATTGGAACCGGGGAGCTGTTTTTT
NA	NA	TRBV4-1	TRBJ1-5	CASSQGDLGSAQPQHF	TGCGCCAGCAGCCAAGGGGATTTAGGATCGGCTCAGCCCCAGCATTTT
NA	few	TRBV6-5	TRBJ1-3	CASSYGASRGNTIYF	TGTGCCAGCAGTTACGGAGCCTCCCGTGGAAACACCATATATTTT
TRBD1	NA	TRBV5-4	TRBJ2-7	CASSFTGTGAGQYF	TGTGCCAGCAGCTTCACCGGGACAGGGGCTGGGCAGTACTTC
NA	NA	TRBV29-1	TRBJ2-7	CSPKPREAYEQYF	TGCAGCCCGAAGCCCAGGGAAGCCTACGAGCAGTACTTC
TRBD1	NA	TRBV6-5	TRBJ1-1	CASSIHGTAKTEAFF	TGTGCCAGCAGTATACACGGGACAGCTAAAACTGAAGCTTTCTTT
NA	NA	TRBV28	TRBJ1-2	CASSTADFYYGYTF	TGTGCCAGCAGCACAGCAGACTTCTACTATGGCTACACCTTC
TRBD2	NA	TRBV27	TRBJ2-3	CASSGLGAGTDTQYF	TGTGCCAGCAGCGGACTAGGGGCAGGCACAGATACGCAGTATTTT
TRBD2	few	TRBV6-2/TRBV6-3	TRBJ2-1	CASSWLAGGRYYNEQFF	TGTGCCAGCAGTTGGCTAGCGGGGGGGCGCTACTACAATGAGCAGTTCTTC
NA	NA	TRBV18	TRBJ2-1	CASSPLSKSSYNEQFF	TGTGCCAGCTCACCACTTTCTAAGAGCTCCTACAATGAGCAGTTCTTC
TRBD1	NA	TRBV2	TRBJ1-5	CASSEQGATDQPQHF	TGTGCCAGCAGTGAGCAGGGGGCAACAGATCAGCCCCAGCATTTT
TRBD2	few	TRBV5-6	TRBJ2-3	CASRHIAGDEDTQYF	TGTGCCAGCAGGCATATAGCGGGGGATGAAGATACGCAGTATTTT
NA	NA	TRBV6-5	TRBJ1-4	CASSYGIATNEKLFF	TGTGCCAGCAGTTACGGGATTGCAACTAATGAAAAACTGTTTTTT
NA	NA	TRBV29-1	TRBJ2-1	CSVEFSYEQFF	TGCAGCGTTGAATTCAGCTATGAGCAGTTCTTC
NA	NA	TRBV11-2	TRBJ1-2	CASSEGRGTGNYGYTF	TGTGCCAGCAGCGAGGGGAGGGGGACGGGTAACTATGGCTACACCTTC
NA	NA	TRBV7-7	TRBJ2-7	CASSLGPSGEQYF	TGTGCCAGCAGCTTAGGCCCCAGCGGCGAGCAGTACTTC
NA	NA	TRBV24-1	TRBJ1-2	CATARGVGYGYTF	TGTGCCACCGCCCGGGGCGTAGGCTATGGCTACACCTTC
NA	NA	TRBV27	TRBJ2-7	CASSSSLGYEQYF	TGTGCCAGCAGTTCAAGTTTAGGTTACGAGCAGTACTTC
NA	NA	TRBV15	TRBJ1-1	CATSTGRTEAFF	TGTGCCACCAGTACCGGGAGGACTGAAGCTTTCTTT
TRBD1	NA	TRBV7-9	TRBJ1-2	CASSLAGTGGAGYTF	TGTGCCAGCAGCTTAGCCGGGACAGGGGGCGCGGGCTACACCTTC
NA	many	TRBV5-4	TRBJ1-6	CASRGGWENSPLHF	TGTGCCAGCAGGGGGGGATGGGAAAATTCACCCCTCCACTTT
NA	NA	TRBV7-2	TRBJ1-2	CASSLETGSYGYTF	TGTGCCAGCAGCTTAGAAACAGGGTCCTATGGCTACACCTTC